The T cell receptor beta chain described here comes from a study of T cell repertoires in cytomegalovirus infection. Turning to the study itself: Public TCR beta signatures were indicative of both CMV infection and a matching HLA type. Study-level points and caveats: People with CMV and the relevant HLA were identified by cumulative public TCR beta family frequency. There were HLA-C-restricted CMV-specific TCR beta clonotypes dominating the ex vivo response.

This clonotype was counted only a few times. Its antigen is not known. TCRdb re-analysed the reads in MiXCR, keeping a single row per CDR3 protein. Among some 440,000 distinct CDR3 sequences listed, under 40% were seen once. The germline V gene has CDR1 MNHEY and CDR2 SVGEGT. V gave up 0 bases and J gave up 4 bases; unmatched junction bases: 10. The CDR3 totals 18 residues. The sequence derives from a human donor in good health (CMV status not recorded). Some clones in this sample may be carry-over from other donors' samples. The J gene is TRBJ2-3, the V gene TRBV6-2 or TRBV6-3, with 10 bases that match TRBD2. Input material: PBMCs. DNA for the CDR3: TGTGCCAGCAGTTACTCGAAGAGGCTAGCGGGAGCCCCAGATACGCAGTATTTT. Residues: CASSYSKRLAGAPDTQYF.